The rows below give T cell receptor beta chains drawn from one sample of a study of long-term antiretroviral therapy in people with HIV. Method: immunoSEQ multiplex PCR; TCRdb's copy keeps in-frame clones and lacks some. This table has 20,000 to 25,000 clones, around 82% appearing once. Source: unsorted PBMCs, taken around 2.4 years after starting antiretroviral therapy. These receptors came from a man between 40 and 49 years old with HIV. Both conserved end residues are part of each CDR3. A D gene is named only where the DNA matches it firmly. Rows give clone size only sometimes, using once, few, many, or a class for an expanded clone.

NA	TRBV29-1	NA	TRBJ2-3	TGCAGCGTTGTTCTGTACACAGATACGCAGTATTTT	CSVVLYTDTQYF
NA	TRBV7-8	TRBD2	TRBJ2-5	TGTGCCAGCAGCGGGTGGGAGGGCCGGGCGGAGACCCAGTACTTC	CASSGWEGRAETQYF
NA	TRBV7-9	TRBD1	TRBJ1-1	TGTGCCAGCAGCTTGGAAGGACAGGTTGAAGCTTTCTTT	CASSLEGQVEAFF
NA	TRBV18	NA	TRBJ2-7	TGTGCCAGCTCCCGAAGCGGAGGGACCTACGAGCAGTACTTC	CASSRSGGTYEQYF
once	TRBV9	NA	TRBJ2-7	TGTGCCAGCAGCGTAGTCCCCTATACCCGACGAGCGGGCCGAGGCCCCTACGAGCAGTACTTC	CASSVVPYTRRAGRGPYEQYF
NA	TRBV10-3	TRBD2	TRBJ2-2	TGTGCCATCAGTGAGTCGAAACCTTGGACTAGCGGGGGGGACACCGGGGAGCTGTTTTTT	CAISESKPWTSGGDTGELFF
few	TRBV27	NA	TRBJ2-3	TGTGCCAGCCGTCGGGCCTCCACAGATACGCAGTATTTT	CASRRASTDTQYF
NA	TRBV5-8	NA	TRBJ2-2	TGTGCCAGCAGCAACCGGGGCACCGGGGAGCTGTTTTTT	CASSNRGTGELFF
few	TRBV28	NA	TRBJ1-2	TGTGCCAGCAGTTTAACAGGGATTAACTATGGCTACACCTTC	CASSLTGINYGYTF
NA	TRBV6-5	NA	TRBJ1-4	TGTGCCAGCAGTTACTCGGTTGTATCGGAAAAACTGTTTTTT	CASSYSVVSEKLFF
NA	TRBV5-6	NA	TRBJ2-5	TGTGCCAGCAGCCCACCGGGACCTGGCCAAGAGACCCAGTACTTC	CASSPPGPGQETQYF
NA	TRBV9	TRBD2	TRBJ2-7	TGTGCCAGCAGCCCCTGGGCGGGAGCCTCCTACGAGCAGTACTTC	CASSPWAGASYEQYF
NA	TRBV6-5	TRBD2	TRBJ2-3	TGTGCCAGCAGCGGGACTAGCGTAAGCACAGATACGCAGTATTTT	CASSGTSVSTDTQYF
NA	TRBV21-1	NA	TRBJ2-1	TGTGCCAGCAGCAAACCGTTTCCGCGGGGCTGGGGATACAATGAGCAGTTCTTC	CASSKPFPRGWGYNEQFF
few	TRBV6-1	NA	TRBJ1-2	TGTGCCAGCAGTGAGGTGGGGGATATCGGCTACACCTTC	CASSEVGDIGYTF
NA	TRBV7-2	NA	TRBJ1-1	TGTGCCAGCAGCTTAGGGCACGCCAGGAACACTGAAGCTTTCTTT	CASSLGHARNTEAFF
medium-sized	TRBV27	NA	TRBJ2-1	TGTGCCAGCAGAACGGGACAATGGGACAATGAGCAGTTCTTC	CASRTGQWDNEQFF
NA	TRBV11-2	NA	TRBJ2-1	TGTGCCAGCAGCTTAATGGACAATGAGCAGTTCTTC	CASSLMDNEQFF
NA	TRBV19	NA	TRBJ2-7	TGTGCCAGTAGTATAGGGGGTCAGCCCGTGGAGCAGTACTTC	CASSIGGQPVEQYF
NA	TRBV27	TRBD1	TRBJ1-1	TGTGCCAGCAGTTTCCGAAGGGGGACAGCCAGAAGCGCCACTGAAGCTTTCTTT	CASSFRRGTARSATEAFF
NA	TRBV6-6	NA	TRBJ1-1	TGTGCCAGCAGCGCAGGGGTGCGGGAAGCTTTCTTT	CASSAGVREAFF
NA	TRBV6-6	NA	TRBJ1-1	TGTGCCAGCAGTTACGGGGACACTGAAGCTTTCTTT	CASSYGDTEAFF
NA	TRBV10-3	TRBD2	TRBJ2-2	TGTGCCATTGGGACTAGCGGGCCTCTTAACACCGGGGAGCTGTTTTTT	CAIGTSGPLNTGELFF
NA	TRBV7-3	NA	TRBJ1-5	TGTGCCAGCAGCCCTACCGACCAAAACCCCACCGTCCGTCAGCCCCAGCATTTT	CASSPTDQNPTVRQPQHF
NA	TRBV21-1	NA	TRBJ1-2	TGTGCCAGCAGCTCCAGGGGACTTTACTATGGCTACACCTTC	CASSSRGLYYGYTF
NA	TRBV27	TRBD2	TRBJ2-2	TGTGCCAGCAGTTTTGGCGGGAGGGCCGAATTTGGCACCGGGGAGCTGTTTTTT	CASSFGGRAEFGTGELFF
once	TRBV5-1	NA	TRBJ2-5	TGCGCCAGCAGCTTAGGGGGATTGGAGACCCAGTACTTC	CASSLGGLETQYF